This T cell receptor beta chain emerged from a study of cytomegalovirus exposure and HLA in healthy donors. General observations from the study: Cytomegalovirus association was listed for approximately 160 TCR beta chains. Compared with the roughly 700-donor mean, an Asian-associated ancestry cluster reportedly had fewer N-insertions, according to a later analysis.

This clone has a handful of counts. The antigen remains unidentified. PCR used 60 Vbeta primers and 13 Jbeta primers. Here immunoSEQ multiplex PCR was the method, and the copy in TCRdb shows in-frame clones only, minus some. The table lists roughly 190,000 clones, about 80% of them singletons. From germline, CDR1 is MNHEY and CDR2 SMNVEV (reference sequence). Trimming took 8 bases from V and 0 from J, leaving 14 bases between them. There are 14 residues in the CDR3. This chain uses TRBV27 with TRBJ2-7; D possibly corresponds to TRBD1 (5 bases). The sequencing input was PBMCs. The receptor's source is a woman aged 45-60 years in good health and CMV-seropositive. The chain's CDR3 is CASASDTLSYEQYF. The CDR3, as DNA: TGTGCCAGCGCCTCGGACACCCTCTCCTACGAGCAGTACTTC.